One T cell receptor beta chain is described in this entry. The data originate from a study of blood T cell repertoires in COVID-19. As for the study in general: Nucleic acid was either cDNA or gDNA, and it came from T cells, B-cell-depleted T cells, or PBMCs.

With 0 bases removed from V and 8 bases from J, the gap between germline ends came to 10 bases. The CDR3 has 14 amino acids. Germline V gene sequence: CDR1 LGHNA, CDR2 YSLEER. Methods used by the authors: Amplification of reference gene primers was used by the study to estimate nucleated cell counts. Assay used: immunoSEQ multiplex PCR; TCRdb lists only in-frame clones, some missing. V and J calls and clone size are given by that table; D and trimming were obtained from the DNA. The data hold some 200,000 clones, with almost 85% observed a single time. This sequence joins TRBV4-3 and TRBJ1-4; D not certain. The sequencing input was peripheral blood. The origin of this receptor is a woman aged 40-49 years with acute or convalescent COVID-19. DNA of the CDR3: TGCGCCAGCAGCCAAGACGTGGGCGGGGAAAAACTGTTTTTT. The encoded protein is CASSQDVGGEKLFF.